This TCR beta chain derives from a study of shared clonotypes between healthy human individuals. TCRdb's table, derived via immunoSEQ multiplex PCR, lists solely in-frame clones and lacks some. The table records about 110,000 clones, 65% to 75% of them present only once. Study conclusions and caveats: Rarefaction showed that sequencing of sorted subsets was incomplete (despite large depth). An expected dependence of interdonor clonotype sharing on sequencing depth was noted.

Germline CDR1 is SEHNR and CDR2 is FQNEAQ (reference sequence). Trimming removed 5 bases from V and 1 base from J, with 11 bases in between. The CDR3 contains 15 residues. Regarding this clone: Its antigen is unidentified.

The source of this sequence is a woman aged 25 to 39 in good health. Specimen: memory CD8+ T cells sorted from blood. Sample subset: CD45RO+ cells pooled with CCR7-negative TemRA cells. The chain carries TRBV7-9 and TRBJ2-2, with D perhaps TRBD2 (5 bases). CDR3 amino acids: CASSGEGWNTGELFF. The DNA for the CDR3 is TGTGCCAGCAGCGGCGAGGGATGGAACACCGGGGAGCTGTTTTTT.